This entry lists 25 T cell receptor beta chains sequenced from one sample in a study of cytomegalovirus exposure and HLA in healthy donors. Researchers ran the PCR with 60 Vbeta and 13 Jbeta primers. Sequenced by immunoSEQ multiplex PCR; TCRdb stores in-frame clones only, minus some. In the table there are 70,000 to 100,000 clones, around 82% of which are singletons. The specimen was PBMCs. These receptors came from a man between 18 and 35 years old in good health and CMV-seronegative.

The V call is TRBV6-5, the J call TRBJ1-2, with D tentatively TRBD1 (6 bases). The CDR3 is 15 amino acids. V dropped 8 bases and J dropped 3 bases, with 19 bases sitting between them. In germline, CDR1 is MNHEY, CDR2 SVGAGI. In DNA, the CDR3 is TGTGCCAGCCTCCGGCCAGGGGCGGGTGACTATGGCTACACCTTC. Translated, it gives CASLRPGAGDYGYTF.

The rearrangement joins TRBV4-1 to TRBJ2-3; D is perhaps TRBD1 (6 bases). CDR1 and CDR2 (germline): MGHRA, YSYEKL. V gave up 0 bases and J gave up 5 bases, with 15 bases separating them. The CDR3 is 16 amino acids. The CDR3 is CASSQDQGPLGDTQYF. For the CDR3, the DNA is TGCGCCAGCAGCCAAGATCAGGGGCCTTTAGGAGATACGCAGTATTTT.

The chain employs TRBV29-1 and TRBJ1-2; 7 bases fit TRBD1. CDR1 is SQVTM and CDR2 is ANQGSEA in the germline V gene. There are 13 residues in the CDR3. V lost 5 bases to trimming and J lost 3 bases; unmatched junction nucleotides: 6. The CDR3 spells CSVLTGTDYGYTF. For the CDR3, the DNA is TGCAGCGTTTTGACAGGGACAGACTATGGCTACACCTTC.

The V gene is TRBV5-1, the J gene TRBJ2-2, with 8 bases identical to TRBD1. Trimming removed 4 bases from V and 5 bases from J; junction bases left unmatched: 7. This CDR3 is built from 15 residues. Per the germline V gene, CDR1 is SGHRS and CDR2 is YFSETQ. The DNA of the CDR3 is TGCGCCAGCAGCCCTGGACAGGGCCGAACCGGGGAGCTGTTTTTT. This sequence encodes CASSPGQGRTGELFF.

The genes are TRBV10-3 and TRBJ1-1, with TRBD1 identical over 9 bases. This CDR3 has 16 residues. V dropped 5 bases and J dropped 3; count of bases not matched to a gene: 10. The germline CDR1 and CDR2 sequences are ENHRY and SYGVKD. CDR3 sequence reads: CAISYRGPGGDTEAFF. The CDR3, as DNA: TGTGCCATCAGTTACAGGGGGCCTGGTGGGGACACTGAAGCTTTCTTT.

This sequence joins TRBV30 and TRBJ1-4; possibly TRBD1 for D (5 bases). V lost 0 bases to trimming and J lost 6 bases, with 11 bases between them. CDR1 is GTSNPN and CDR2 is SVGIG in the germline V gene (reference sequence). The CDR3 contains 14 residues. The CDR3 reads CAWSVGQGDEKLFF. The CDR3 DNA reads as TGTGCCTGGAGTGTAGGGCAGGGCGATGAAAAACTGTTTTTT.

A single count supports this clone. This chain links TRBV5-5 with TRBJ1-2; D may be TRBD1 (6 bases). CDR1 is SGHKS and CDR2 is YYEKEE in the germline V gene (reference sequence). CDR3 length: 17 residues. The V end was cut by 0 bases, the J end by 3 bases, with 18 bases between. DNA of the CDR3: TGTGCCAGCAGCTTGGGGCTCCCCCAGGACAGCTACTATGGCTACACCTTC. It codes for CASSLGLPQDSYYGYTF.

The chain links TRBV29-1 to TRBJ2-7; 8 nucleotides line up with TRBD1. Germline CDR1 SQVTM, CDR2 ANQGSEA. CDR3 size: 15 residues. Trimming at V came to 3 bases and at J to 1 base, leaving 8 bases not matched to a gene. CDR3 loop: CSVELPRDRSYEQYF. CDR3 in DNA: TGCAGCGTTGAGCTACCCCGGGACAGGTCCTACGAGCAGTACTTC.

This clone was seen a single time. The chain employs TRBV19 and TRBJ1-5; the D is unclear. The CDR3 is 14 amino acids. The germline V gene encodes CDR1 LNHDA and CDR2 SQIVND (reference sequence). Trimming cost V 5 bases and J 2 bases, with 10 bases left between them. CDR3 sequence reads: CASSLGSGNQPQHF. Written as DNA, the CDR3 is TGTGCCAGTAGTCTTGGCAGCGGCAATCAGCCCCAGCATTTT.

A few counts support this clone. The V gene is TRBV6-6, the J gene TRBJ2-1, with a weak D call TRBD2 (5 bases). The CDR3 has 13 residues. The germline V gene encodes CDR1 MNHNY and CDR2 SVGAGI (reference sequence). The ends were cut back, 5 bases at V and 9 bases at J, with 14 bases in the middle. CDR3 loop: CASSLNRESEQFF. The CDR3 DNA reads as TGTGCCAGCAGTCTCAACCGGGAAAGTGAGCAGTTCTTC.

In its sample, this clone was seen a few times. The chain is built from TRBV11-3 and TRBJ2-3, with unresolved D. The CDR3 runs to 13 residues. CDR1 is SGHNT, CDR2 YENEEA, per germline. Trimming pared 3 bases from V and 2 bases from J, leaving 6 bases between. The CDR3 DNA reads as TGTGCCAGCAGCTTGCGATACACAGATACGCAGTATTTT. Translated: CASSLRYTDTQYF. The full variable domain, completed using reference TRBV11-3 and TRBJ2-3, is EAGVVQSPRYKIIEKKQPVAFWCNPISGHNTLYWYLQNLGQGPELLIRYENEEAVDDSQLPKDRFSAERLKGVDSTLKIQPAELGDSAVYLCASSLRYTDTQYFGPGTRLTVL.

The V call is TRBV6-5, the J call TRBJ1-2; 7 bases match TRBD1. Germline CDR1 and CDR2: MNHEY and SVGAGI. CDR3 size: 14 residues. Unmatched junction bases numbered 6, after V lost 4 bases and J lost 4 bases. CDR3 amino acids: CASSFWDRGYGYTF. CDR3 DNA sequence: TGTGCCAGCAGTTTTTGGGACAGAGGCTATGGCTACACCTTC.

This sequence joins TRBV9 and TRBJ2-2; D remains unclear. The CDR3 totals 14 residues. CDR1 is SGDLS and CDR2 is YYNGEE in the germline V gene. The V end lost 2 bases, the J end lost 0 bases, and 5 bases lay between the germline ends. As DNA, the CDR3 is TGTGCCAGCAGCGTTACAACGAACACCGGGGAGCTGTTTTTT. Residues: CASSVTTNTGELFF.

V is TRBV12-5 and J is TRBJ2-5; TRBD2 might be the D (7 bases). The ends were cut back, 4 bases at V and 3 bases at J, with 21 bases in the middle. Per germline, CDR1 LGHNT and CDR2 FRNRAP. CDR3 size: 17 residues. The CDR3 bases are TGTGCTAGTGGTTCCGGAGAGGGCGGGGGCACAAAAGAGACCCAGTACTTC. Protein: CASGSGEGGGTKETQYF. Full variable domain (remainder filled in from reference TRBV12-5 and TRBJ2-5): DARVTQTPRHKVTEMGQEVTMRCQPILGHNTVFWYRQTMMQGLELLAYFRNRAPLDDSGMPKDRFSAEMPDATLATLKIQPSEPRDSAVYFCASGSGEGGGTKETQYFGPGTRLLVL.

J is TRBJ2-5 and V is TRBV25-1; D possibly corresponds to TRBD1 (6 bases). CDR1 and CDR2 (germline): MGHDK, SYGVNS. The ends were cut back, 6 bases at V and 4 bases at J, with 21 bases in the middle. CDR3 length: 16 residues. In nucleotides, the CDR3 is TGTGCCAGCAGCGCCGCATCAACAGGGATTCGAGAGACCCAGTACTTC. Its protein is CASSAASTGIRETQYF.

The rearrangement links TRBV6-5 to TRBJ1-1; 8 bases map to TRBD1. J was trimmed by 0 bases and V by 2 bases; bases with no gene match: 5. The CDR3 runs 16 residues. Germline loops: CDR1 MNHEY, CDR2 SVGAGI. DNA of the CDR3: TGTGCCAGCAGTTACAGCAGGGGGCCGATGAACACTGAAGCTTTCTTT. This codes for CASSYSRGPMNTEAFF.

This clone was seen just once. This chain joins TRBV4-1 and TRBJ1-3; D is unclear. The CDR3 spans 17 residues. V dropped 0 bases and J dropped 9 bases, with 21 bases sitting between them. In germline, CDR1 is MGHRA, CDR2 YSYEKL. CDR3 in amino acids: CASSQDPGILNQATIYF. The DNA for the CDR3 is TGCGCCAGCAGCCAAGATCCGGGAATCCTGAATCAGGCCACCATATATTTT.

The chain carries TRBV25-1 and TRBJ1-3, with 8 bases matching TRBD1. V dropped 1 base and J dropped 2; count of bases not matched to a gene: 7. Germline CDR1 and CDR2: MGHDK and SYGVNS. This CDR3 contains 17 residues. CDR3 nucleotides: TGTGCCAGCAGTGAATGGTTGACAGGGGCGGCTGGAAACACCATATATTTT. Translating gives CASSEWLTGAAGNTIYF. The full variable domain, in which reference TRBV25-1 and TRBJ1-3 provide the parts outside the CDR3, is EADIYQTPRYLVIGTGKKITLECSQTMGHDKMYWYQQDPGMELHLIHYSYGVNSTEKGDLSSESTVSRIRTEHFPLTLESARPSHTSQYLCASSEWLTGAAGNTIYFGEGSWLTVV.

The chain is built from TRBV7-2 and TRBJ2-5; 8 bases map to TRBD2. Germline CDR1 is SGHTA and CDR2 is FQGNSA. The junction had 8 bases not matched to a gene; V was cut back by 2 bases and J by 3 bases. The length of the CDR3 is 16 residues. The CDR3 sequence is CASSLLAGGGKETQYF. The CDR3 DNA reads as TGTGCCAGCAGCTTATTGGCGGGCGGGGGGAAAGAGACCCAGTACTTC.

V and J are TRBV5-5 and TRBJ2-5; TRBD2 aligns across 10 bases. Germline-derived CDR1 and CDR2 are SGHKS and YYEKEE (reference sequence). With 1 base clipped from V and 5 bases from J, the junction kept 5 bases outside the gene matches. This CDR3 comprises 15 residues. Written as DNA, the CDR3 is TGTGCCAGCAGCTTGAGCGGGGGGGCCGGTGAGACCCAGTACTTC. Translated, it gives CASSLSGGAGETQYF.

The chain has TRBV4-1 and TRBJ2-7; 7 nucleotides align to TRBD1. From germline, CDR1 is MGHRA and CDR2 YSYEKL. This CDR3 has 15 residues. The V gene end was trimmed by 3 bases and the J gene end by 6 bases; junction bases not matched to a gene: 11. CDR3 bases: TGCGCCAGCAGCCAGACAGGGCCCCCCACGGGCGAGCAGTACTTC. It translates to CASSQTGPPTGEQYF.

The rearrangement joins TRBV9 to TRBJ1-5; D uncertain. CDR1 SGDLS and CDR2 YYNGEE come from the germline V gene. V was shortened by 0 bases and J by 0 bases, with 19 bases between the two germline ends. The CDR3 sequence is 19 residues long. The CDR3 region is CASSVAHWFGRDSNQPQHF. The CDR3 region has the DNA TGTGCCAGCAGCGTAGCTCACTGGTTCGGGAGGGATAGCAATCAGCCCCAGCATTTT.

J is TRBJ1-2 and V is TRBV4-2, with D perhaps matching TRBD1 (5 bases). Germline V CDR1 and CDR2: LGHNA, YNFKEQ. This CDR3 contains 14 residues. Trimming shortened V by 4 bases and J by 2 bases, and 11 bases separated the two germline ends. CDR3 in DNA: TGTGCCAGCAGCCCCGGACGGACAAACTATGGCTACACCTTC. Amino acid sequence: CASSPGRTNYGYTF.

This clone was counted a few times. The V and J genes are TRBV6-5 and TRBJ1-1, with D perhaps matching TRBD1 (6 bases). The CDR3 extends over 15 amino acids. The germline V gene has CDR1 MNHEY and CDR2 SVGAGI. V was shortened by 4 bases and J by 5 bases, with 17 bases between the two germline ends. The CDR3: CASSSITRGGTEAFF. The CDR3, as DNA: TGTGCCAGCAGTTCCATTACTAGGGGGGGGACTGAAGCTTTCTTT.

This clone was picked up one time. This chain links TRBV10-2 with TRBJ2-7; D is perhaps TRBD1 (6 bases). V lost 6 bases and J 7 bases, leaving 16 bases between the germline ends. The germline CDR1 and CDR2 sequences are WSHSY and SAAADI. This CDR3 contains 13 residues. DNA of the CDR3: TGCGCCAGCAGCCAACCGACAGGTCGAGAGCAGTACTTC. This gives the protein CASSQPTGREQYF.